This entry is about one T cell receptor (beta chain). Its antigen specificity is not known. Within one base of it there is no much larger clone, and no base qualities were kept. Hyperthyroidism patients were aged 18 to 65 years and newly diagnosed, with disease duration of less than 2 months. Patients with uncontrolled infections, other autoimmune diseases, pregnancy or lactation were excluded. Clinical symptoms, serum thyroxine and TRAb, thyroid ultrasound, and orbital computed tomography formed the basis for the diagnoses. Blood from progressor patients was drawn when they were first diagnosed with hyperthyroidism, before any ophthalmopathy symptoms appeared. PBMCs were separated from approximately 9.9 ml of fresh peripheral blood using Ficoll-Paque density gradient centrifugation. Progressor patients were defined as those initially diagnosed with Graves' hyperthyroidism in whom ophthalmopathy developed during follow-up. Total RNA was extracted using Trizol reagent, and RNA quality was assessed on an Agilent 2100 Bioanalyzer.

Relative to germline, V is missing 10 bases and J is missing 6 bases, with 4 bases of the junction outside any gene match. The CDR3 contains 12 residues, cysteine and phenylalanine counted. Only the CDR3 part of the read is kept: 36 bases, read in frame from the first base. CDR1 and CDR2 (ENHRY, SYGVKD) derive from the germline V gene. This entry comes from a study of T cells in Graves' hyperthyroidism and ophthalmopathy (dated by TCRdb to about 2019). In the study overall: Peripheral blood samples were taken at the time of initial diagnosis, prior to any treatment. To identify TCR V-J signatures that set the groups apart, the researchers used a discovery cohort of 95 to 100 patients, made up of under 50 with Graves' ophthalmopathy and 57 with stable Graves' hyperthyroidism. An independent validation cohort of about 20 hyperthyroidism patients and about 16 patients who later progressed to ophthalmopathy tested prospective prediction of ophthalmopathy. For training and testing, the 110 or so patients in the discovery cohort were randomly divided in a 7:3 ratio. In roughly six Graves' hyperthyroidism patients, the study also compared T-cell repertoires from thyroid tissue with T-cell repertoires from blood. After blood sampling, hyperthyroidism patients were treated with methimazole at a starting dose of 30 mg daily, and ophthalmopathy patients were treated with high-dose intravenous methylprednisolone. The paper describes TCR Vbeta CDR3 sequencing of 135 peripheral blood samples, made up of 43 ophthalmopathy patients, 70 to 75 hyperthyroidism patients and 17 progressor patients.

General conclusions and limits of the study: Sample size was not statistically predetermined, and blinding of investigators to group allocation was not performed. Most expanded thyroid clonotypes (frequency above 0.001) were also detected in blood, suggesting blood repertoires may reflect thyroid immune responses. In cross-validation, a model built on a 13 V-J signature told ophthalmopathy apart from stable hyperthyroidism with 87.88% sensitivity and approximately 81% specificity, and in testing the same model reached 80%/75%. During validation, the model predicted progression to ophthalmopathy a median of around 7 months ahead of onset, with roughly 65% sensitivity and around 72% specificity.

Amplification of TCR beta CDR3 regions was carried out from RNA transcripts. The TCR CDR3 was subjected to a first round of RT-PCR using the HTBI primer set and the Qiagen OneStep RT-PCR kit. The libraries were constructed in a second round of multiplex PCR and then size-selected and purified. Libraries were sequenced paired-end with 100 bp reads on an Illumina HiSeq2000. Per the original workflow: SOAPnuke was used to process the raw data, throwing out any read that contained adapters or uncalled bases, had a mean Phred below 15, or lacked an exact constant-primer or identifier match. High-quality paired reads were merged with COPE v1.2.5, and unique nucleotide sequences were defined as clonotypes. Clonotypes were aligned to IMGT TRBV, TRBD and TRBJ reference segments using MiTCR v1.1. Analysis was restricted to V-J combinations with a frequency above 0.0001, which covered 99.2% of repertoires. The TCS score was defined as the ratio of F50 (clonal expansion) to E x V (chaos), calculated using BLOSUM62-based TCRdist between CDR3 peptides within each V-J. Welch's t-statistics and random forest reduced around 550 V-J features to 13, which were used in a naive Bayes classifier (R e1071). TCRdb trimmed the raw reads at Q25, called clones with MiXCR and kept productive beta chains. Duplicate CDR3 protein sequences are folded into a single record with the most common DNA and genes. The V and J calls shown here were made by TCRdb, not taken from the authors' results. The sample table holds a few hundred thousand distinct CDR3 sequences, of which approximately 13% were seen once. Jointly, the top ten make up around 21% of the sample.

The source is a man aged 30 to 45 with Graves' hyperthyroidism that later progressed to Graves' ophthalmopathy. The sequenced material came from blood. The sequence links TRBV10-3 to TRBJ1-4; the junction holds 8 bases that match TRBD1. CDR3 region: CATADRDEKLFF. The DNA sequence reads TGTGCCACGGCGGACAGGGATGAAAAACTGTTTTTT.